This T cell receptor (beta chain) was observed in a study of blood T cell repertoires in COVID-19. Across the study: Sample material is recorded as cDNA or gDNA derived from T cells, B-cell-depleted T cells, or PBMCs.

The method was immunoSEQ multiplex PCR; TCRdb's version includes in-frame clones alone and lacks a portion of them. Here the sample spans about 130,000 clones, around 85% being singletons. Germline V gene sequence: CDR1 SGHRS, CDR2 YFSETQ. The V segment lost 2 bases and the J segment 2 bases; nucleotides outside the gene matches: 3. The CDR3 runs 14 residues. As to this clone: This same CDR3 is encoded by further DNA sequences in the sample.

This receptor was identified in a woman aged 45 to 65 with acute or convalescent COVID-19. The J gene is TRBJ1-1, the V gene TRBV5-1; 7 nucleotides line up with TRBD1. Sequencing input: peripheral blood. CDR3 nucleotide sequence: TGCGCCAGCAGCTTCGGGACAGCCAACACTGAAGCTTTCTTT. Amino acids: CASSFGTANTEAFF.